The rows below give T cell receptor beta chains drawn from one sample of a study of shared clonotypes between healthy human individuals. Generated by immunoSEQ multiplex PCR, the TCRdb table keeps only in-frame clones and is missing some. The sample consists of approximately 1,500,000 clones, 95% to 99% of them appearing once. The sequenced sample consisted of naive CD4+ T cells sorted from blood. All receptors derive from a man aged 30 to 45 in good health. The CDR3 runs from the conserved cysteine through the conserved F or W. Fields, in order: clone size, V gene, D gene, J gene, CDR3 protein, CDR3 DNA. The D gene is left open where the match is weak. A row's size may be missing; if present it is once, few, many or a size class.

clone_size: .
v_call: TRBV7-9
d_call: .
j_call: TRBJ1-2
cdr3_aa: CASSLRGYDYGYTF
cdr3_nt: TGTGCCAGCAGCCTCCGGGGTTACGACTATGGCTACACCTTC

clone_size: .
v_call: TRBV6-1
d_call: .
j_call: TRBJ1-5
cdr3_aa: CASSEQGIRQPQHF
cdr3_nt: TGTGCCAGCAGTGAACAGGGAATCAGACAGCCCCAGCATTTT

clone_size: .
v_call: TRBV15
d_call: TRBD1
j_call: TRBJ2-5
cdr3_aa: CATSRGGTGLKTQYF
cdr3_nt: TGTGCCACCAGCAGAGGGGGGACAGGGCTAAAGACCCAGTACTTC

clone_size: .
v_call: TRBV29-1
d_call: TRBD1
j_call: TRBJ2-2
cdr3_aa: CSAGQANTGELFF
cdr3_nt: TGCAGCGCTGGACAGGCGAACACCGGGGAGCTGTTTTTT

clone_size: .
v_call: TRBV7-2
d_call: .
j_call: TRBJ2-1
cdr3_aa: CASSLLNNEQFF
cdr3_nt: TGTGCCAGCAGCTTACTAAACAATGAGCAGTTCTTC

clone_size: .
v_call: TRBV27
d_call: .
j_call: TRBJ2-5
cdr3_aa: CASSLTIVAETQYF
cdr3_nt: TGTGCCAGCAGTTTAACCATAGTGGCGGAGACCCAGTACTTC

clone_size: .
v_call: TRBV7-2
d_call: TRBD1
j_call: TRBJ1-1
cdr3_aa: CASSLDRGQNEAFF
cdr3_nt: TGTGCCAGCAGCTTGGACAGGGGGCAGAATGAAGCTTTCTTT

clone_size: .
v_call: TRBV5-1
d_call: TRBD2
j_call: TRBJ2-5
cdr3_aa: CASSLGTSGRLRGETQYF
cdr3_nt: TGCGCCAGCAGCTTGGGGACTAGCGGGAGACTACGGGGAGAGACCCAGTACTTC

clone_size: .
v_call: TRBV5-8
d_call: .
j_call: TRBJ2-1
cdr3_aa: CASRQQARGYNEQFF
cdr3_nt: TGTGCCAGCAGACAACAGGCCCGGGGCTACAATGAGCAGTTCTTC

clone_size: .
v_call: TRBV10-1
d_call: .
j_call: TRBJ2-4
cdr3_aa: CASSEGAKNIQYF
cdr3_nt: TGCGCCAGCAGTGAGGGAGCCAAAAACATTCAGTACTTC

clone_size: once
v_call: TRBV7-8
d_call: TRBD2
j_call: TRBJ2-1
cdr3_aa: CASSLGLEINEQFF
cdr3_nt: TGTGCCAGCAGCCTCGGACTAGAAATAAATGAGCAGTTCTTC

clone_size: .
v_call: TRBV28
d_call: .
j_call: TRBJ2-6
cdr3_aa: CASSSTGNSGANVLTF
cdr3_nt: TGTGCCAGCAGTTCGACGGGTAACTCTGGGGCCAACGTCCTGACTTTC

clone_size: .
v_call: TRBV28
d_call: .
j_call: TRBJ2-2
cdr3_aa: CASTEVVTGELFF
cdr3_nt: TGTGCCAGCACAGAAGTCGTAACCGGGGAGCTGTTTTTT

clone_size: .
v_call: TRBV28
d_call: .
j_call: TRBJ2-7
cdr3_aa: CASRRGLYEQYF
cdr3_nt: TGTGCCAGCAGAAGGGGGTTATACGAGCAGTACTTC

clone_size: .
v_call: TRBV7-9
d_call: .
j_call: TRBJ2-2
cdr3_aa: CASSLVLSWQSNTGELFF
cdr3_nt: TGTGCCAGCAGCTTAGTTTTGTCTTGGCAGTCGAACACCGGGGAGCTGTTTTTT

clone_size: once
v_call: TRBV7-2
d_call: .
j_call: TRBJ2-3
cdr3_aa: CASSLQSGVVDTQYF
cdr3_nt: TGTGCCAGCAGCCTCCAATCGGGAGTCGTAGATACGCAGTATTTT

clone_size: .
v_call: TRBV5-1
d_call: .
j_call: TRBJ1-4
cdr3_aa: CASSLAGAGREKLFF
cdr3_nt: TGCGCCAGCAGCTTGGCGGGGGCGGGTCGAGAAAAACTGTTTTTT

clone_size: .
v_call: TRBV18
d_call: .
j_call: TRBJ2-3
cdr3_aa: CASSPRGGVTDTQYF
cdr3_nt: TGTGCCAGCTCACCTAGAGGAGGGGTCACAGATACGCAGTATTTT

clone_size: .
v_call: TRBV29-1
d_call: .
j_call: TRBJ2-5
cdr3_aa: CSVANNRQETQYF
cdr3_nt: TGCAGCGTTGCCAACAATAGACAAGAGACCCAGTACTTC

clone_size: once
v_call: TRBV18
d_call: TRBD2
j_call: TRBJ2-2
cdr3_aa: CASSLAGGFTGELFF
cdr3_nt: TGTGCCAGCTCTCTAGCGGGAGGATTCACCGGGGAGCTGTTTTTT

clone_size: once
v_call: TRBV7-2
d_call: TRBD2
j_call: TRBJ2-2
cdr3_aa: CASRPTSGSWTGELFF
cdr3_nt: TGTGCCAGCAGACCGACTAGCGGGAGTTGGACCGGGGAGCTGTTTTTT

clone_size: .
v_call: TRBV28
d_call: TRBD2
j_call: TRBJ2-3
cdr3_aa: CASSPGPGLAGVDTQYF
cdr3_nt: TGTGCCAGCAGTCCCGGTCCGGGACTAGCGGGAGTGGATACGCAGTATTTT

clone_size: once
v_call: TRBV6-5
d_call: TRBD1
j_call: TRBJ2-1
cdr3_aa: CASSLGQGRHEQFF
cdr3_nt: TGTGCCAGCAGTCTCGGACAGGGGAGGCATGAGCAGTTCTTC

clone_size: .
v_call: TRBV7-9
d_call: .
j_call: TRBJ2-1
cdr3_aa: CASSSPTANDNEQFF
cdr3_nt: TGTGCCAGCAGCTCTCCCACGGCGAACGACAATGAGCAGTTCTTC